This T cell receptor beta chain comes out of a study of T cells in localized non-small cell lung cancer. With regard to this clone: The antigen remains undetermined.

The CDR3 contains 17 residues. Findings and caveats of the study: Clonality peaked in uninvolved adjacent lung rather than tumor.

Clones were read by immunoSEQ multiplex PCR, and TCRdb kept only the in-frame ones, dropping some. The sample carries roughly 16,000 clones, around 91% recorded once. This sample comprised peripheral blood, obtained before any cancer treatment. The V call is TRBV21-1, the J call TRBJ2-3. TRBV21-1 has pseudogene status. The source is a female donor older than 55 with stage III squamous cell lung carcinoma. This CDR3 reads CASSLRTGEVWTDTQYF. DNA of the CDR3: TGTGCCAGCAGCCTCAGGACCGGTGAGGTCTGGACAGATACGCAGTATTTT.